These 26 T cell receptor beta chains were sequenced from one sample in a study of blood T cell repertoires in COVID-19. The table came from immunoSEQ multiplex PCR; TCRdb's copy has only in-frame clones and leaves some out. The table lists roughly 120,000 clones, roughly nine tenths of them singletons. Sequenced: peripheral blood. These receptors all come from a man aged 50 or older with COVID-19, enrolled during active disease.

The chain combines TRBV7-6 with TRBJ1-1; D may be TRBD1 (6 bases). V was trimmed by 5 bases and J by 4 bases, leaving 17 bases between them. The CDR3 is 15 amino acids. CDR1 and CDR2 (germline): SGHVS, FNYEAQ. CDR3 in DNA: TGTGCCAGCAGCAGGGGGAAAGAACTGGGCACTGAAGCTTTCTTT. Protein sequence: CASSRGKELGTEAFF.

V gene TRBV7-2 combines with J gene TRBJ2-5; 8 positions agree with TRBD1. J lost 1 base, V lost 6 bases, and 7 bases had no gene match. The V gene's germline CDR1 is SGHTA and CDR2 FQGNSA. CDR3 length: 15 amino acids. CDR3 in amino acids: CASSLDRGPQETQYF. The CDR3 DNA reads TGTGCCAGCAGTCTCGACAGGGGTCCCCAAGAGACCCAGTACTTC.

V and J are TRBV28 and TRBJ1-4; D may be TRBD1 (5 bases). The CDR3 covers 13 residues. Trimming shortened V by 7 bases and J by 8 bases, and 14 bases separated the two germline ends. The germline gives CDR1 MDHEN, CDR2 SYDVKM. CDR3 sequence: CASIERGREKLFF. CDR3 bases: TGTGCCAGCATCGAAAGGGGTAGAGAAAAACTGTTTTTT.

This chain connects TRBV11-2 to TRBJ2-5; 7 nucleotides line up with TRBD1. CDR3 size: 16 residues. Germline assignment: CDR1 SGHAT and CDR2 FQNNGV. Trimming at V came to 1 base and at J to 0 bases, leaving 5 bases not matched to a gene. The CDR3 sequence: CASSLGAGGHQETQYF. CDR3 coding DNA: TGTGCCAGCAGCTTAGGGGCAGGGGGTCACCAAGAGACCCAGTACTTC.

The chain carries TRBV7-8 and TRBJ2-5, with a tentative D call TRBD1 (5 bases). Germline V CDR1 and CDR2: SGHVS, FQNEAQ. There are 13 residues in the CDR3. With 1 base removed from V and 5 bases from J, the gap between germline ends came to 8 bases. The CDR3: CASSLGGLETQYF. The CDR3 DNA sequence: TGTGCCAGCAGCTTAGGGGGCCTGGAGACCCAGTACTTC. The full variable domain, completed using reference TRBV7-8 and TRBJ2-5, is GAGVSQSPRYKVAKRGQDVALRCDPISGHVSLFWYQQALGQGPEFLTYFQNEAQLDKSGLPSDRFFAERPEGSVSTLKIQRTQQEDSAVYLCASSLGGLETQYFGPGTRLLVL.

This clone was seen once. The chain employs TRBV19 and TRBJ2-1; D possibly corresponds to TRBD2 (6 bases). Germline-derived CDR1 and CDR2 are LNHDA and SQIVND (reference sequence). This CDR3 spans 14 amino acids. V lost 7 bases, J lost 3 bases, and 13 bases lay in between. The CDR3 bases are TGTGCCAGTACCTCCGGGACTCACTACAATGAGCAGTTCTTC. Translated, it gives CASTSGTHYNEQFF.

This sequence joins TRBV6-1 and TRBJ2-1; no clear D gene. Per the germline V gene, CDR1 is MNHNS and CDR2 is SASEGT. This CDR3 has 13 residues. The V end was cut by 2 bases, the J end by 7 bases, with 9 bases between. CDR3 sequence reads: CASSEQLPNEQFF. In nucleotides, the CDR3 is TGTGCCAGCAGTGAACAACTGCCAAATGAGCAGTTCTTC.

The chain recombines TRBV11-2 with TRBJ2-3; D ambiguous. Trimming cost V 2 bases and J 2 bases, with 17 bases left between them. CDR1 and CDR2 (germline): SGHAT, FQNNGV. The CDR3 totals 17 residues. Written as DNA, the CDR3 is TGTGCCAGCAGCTTACTCGGGTCTAGTGGATCCACAGATACGCAGTATTTT. Translating gives CASSLLGSSGSTDTQYF.

The rearrangement joins TRBV6-2 or TRBV6-3 to TRBJ1-5; 7 nucleotides match TRBD1. The V gene end was trimmed by 4 bases and the J gene end by 11 bases; junction bases not matched to a gene: 11. Germline assignment: CDR1 MNHEY and CDR2 SVGEGT. The CDR3 contains 14 residues. This CDR3 reads CASSSRDSHKTQHF. Here the CDR3 DNA reads TGTGCCAGCAGTTCCCGGGACAGCCATAAGACCCAGCATTTT.

The V gene is TRBV6-5, the J gene TRBJ1-3, with 7 positions matching TRBD1. This CDR3 is 15 amino acids long. The V gene's germline CDR1 is MNHEY and CDR2 SVGAGI. With 5 bases clipped from V and 0 bases from J, the junction kept 4 bases outside the gene matches. The DNA of the CDR3 is TGTGCCAGCAGTCGGGACAGAAGCTCTGGAAACACCATATATTTT. Translated: CASSRDRSSGNTIYF.

The genes are TRBV4-2 and TRBJ1-4, with D perhaps matching TRBD1 (6 bases). In germline, CDR1 is LGHNA, CDR2 YNFKEQ. V lost 4 bases and J lost 7, with 19 bases in between. CDR3 length: 16 amino acids. CDR3: CASSPTTGSFGEKLFF. The CDR3 DNA follows: TGTGCCAGCAGCCCAACGACAGGTTCATTCGGTGAAAAACTGTTTTTT.

The rearrangement links TRBV20-1 to TRBJ2-5; no firm D call. V was shortened by 3 bases and J by 1 base, with 9 bases between the two germline ends. Per the germline V gene, CDR1 is DFQATT and CDR2 is SNEGSKA (reference sequence). The CDR3 totals 13 residues. The CDR3 spells CSASRQAQETQYF. In DNA, the CDR3 is TGCAGTGCTAGTCGGCAGGCCCAAGAGACCCAGTACTTC.

About this clone itself: Distinct nucleotide sequences in the sample also encode this CDR3. The chain joins TRBV10-2 to TRBJ1-5; D not resolved. Per germline, CDR1 WSHSY and CDR2 SAAADI. V lost 0 bases to trimming and J lost 1 base, with 7 bases between them. This CDR3 has 15 residues. CDR3: CASSESGGSNQPQHF. The CDR3 nucleotides are TGCGCCAGCAGTGAGTCGGGAGGAAGCAATCAGCCCCAGCATTTT.

This CDR3 is CASSLLGLAGQDTQYF. The CDR3 coding sequence is TGTGCCAGCAGCCTCCTCGGACTAGCGGGTCAGGATACGCAGTATTTT. The V gene is TRBV9, the J gene TRBJ2-3, with TRBD2 identical over 11 bases. The CDR3 loop spans 16 amino acids. Trimming removed 4 bases from V and 6 bases from J; junction bases left unmatched: 10. The germline V gene has CDR1 SGDLS and CDR2 YYNGEE. Variable domain in full (rest from reference TRBV9 and TRBJ2-3): DSGVTQTPKHLITATGQRVTLRCSPRSGDLSVYWYQQSLDQGLQFLIQYYNGEERAKGNILERFSAQQFPDLHSELNLSSLELGDSALYFCASSLLGLAGQDTQYFGPGTRLTVL.

The genes are TRBV5-1 and TRBJ2-3, with TRBD1 identical over 11 bases. The CDR3 sequence is 16 residues long. V shed 4 bases and J 3 bases; nucleotides not matched to a gene: 7. Germline CDR1 is SGHRS and CDR2 is YFSETQ. CDR3 sequence (DNA): TGCGCCAGCAGCCCAGGACAGGGGGCGAGTACAGATACGCAGTATTTT. Translating gives CASSPGQGASTDTQYF.

This chain joins TRBV5-6 and TRBJ2-7; 7 positions match TRBD1. CDR3 length equals 14 residues. Germline CDR1 reads SGHDT; CDR2 reads YYEEEE. The V gene end was trimmed by 4 bases and the J gene end by 4 bases; junction bases not matched to a gene: 8. The CDR3 DNA reads TGTGCCAGCAGCAGAAGGACAGGAGCATACGAGCAGTACGTC. The encoded protein is CASSRRTGAYEQYV.

This clone has a handful of counts. The genes are TRBV4-3 and TRBJ2-2; TRBD2 might be the D (7 bases). This CDR3 has 16 residues. Germline assignment: CDR1 LGHNA and CDR2 YSLEER. With 0 bases removed from V and 6 bases from J, the gap between germline ends came to 14 bases. The chain's CDR3 is CASSQDPGGAAGELFF. The CDR3 bases are TGCGCCAGCAGCCAAGATCCTGGGGGGGCGGCCGGGGAGCTGTTTTTT.

The chain has TRBV7-6 and TRBJ1-1, with D possibly matching TRBD1 (5 bases). Germline assignment: CDR1 SGHVS and CDR2 FNYEAQ. With 5 bases removed from V and 4 bases from J, the gap between germline ends came to 14 bases. This CDR3 has 14 residues. DNA of the CDR3: TGTGCCAGCAGCGCGGGCCCCGGGGGCACTGAAGCTTTCTTT. This sequence encodes CASSAGPGGTEAFF.

The gene calls are TRBV2 and TRBJ2-3; 7 bases are shared with TRBD1. The germline gives CDR1 SNHLY, CDR2 FYNNEI. J was trimmed by 6 bases and V by 7 bases; bases with no gene match: 10. There are 14 residues in the CDR3. CDR3 in amino acids: CASNRGLTVDTQYF. CDR3 DNA: TGTGCCAGCAACAGGGGATTGACTGTTGATACGCAGTATTTT.

The rearrangement joins TRBV28 to TRBJ2-7, with 7 bases fitting TRBD1. The ends lost 5 bases at V and 2 bases at J; junction bases unmatched: 6. The CDR3 is 14 amino acids. Germline assignment: CDR1 MDHEN and CDR2 SYDVKM. DNA for the CDR3: TGTGCCAGCAGTCCCGGACAGGCGACCTACGAGCAGTACTTC. This gives the protein CASSPGQATYEQYF.

The chain's CDR3 is CASSQARQNREKLFF. CDR3 nucleotides: TGCGCCAGCAGCCAGGCAAGACAGAATCGAGAAAAACTGTTTTTT. J is TRBJ1-4 and V is TRBV4-1, with a weak D call TRBD1 (5 bases). V was pared by 3 bases and J by 8 bases, with 16 bases between. This CDR3 comprises 15 residues. CDR1 and CDR2 from the germline V gene are MGHRA and YSYEKL.

The V gene is TRBV28, the J gene TRBJ1-2; 7 bases are a match to TRBD1. Germline V gives CDR1 MDHEN, CDR2 SYDVKM. The CDR3 extends over 15 amino acids. V lost 5 bases to trimming and J lost 4 bases; unmatched junction nucleotides: 10. The DNA for the CDR3 is TGTGCCAGCAGTCCACCGGGACAGAGAAGCTATGGCTACACCTTC. It is translated as CASSPPGQRSYGYTF.

The J gene is TRBJ1-1, the V gene TRBV28; TRBD1 aligns across 9 bases. This CDR3 region has 14 residues. CDR1 is MDHEN, CDR2 SYDVKM, per germline. V shed 5 bases and J 0 bases; nucleotides not matched to a gene: 1. The CDR3 sequence: CASSTGGMNTEAFF. DNA for the CDR3: TGTGCCAGCAGTACAGGGGGCATGAACACTGAAGCTTTCTTT.

The chain is built from TRBV14 and TRBJ2-4; a possible D gene is TRBD1 (5 bases). This CDR3 is built from 15 residues. Looked up from germline, CDR1 is SGHDN and CDR2 is FVKESK. Trimming stripped 4 bases from V and 3 bases from J, with 13 bases between. DNA for the CDR3: TGTGCCAGCAGCCGCTCACAGGTCGGCAAAAACATTCAGTACTTC. It yields the protein CASSRSQVGKNIQYF. Filled out from reference TRBV14 and TRBJ2-4, the complete variable domain reads EAGVTQFPSHSVIEKGQTVTLRCDPISGHDNLYWYRRVMGKEIKFLLHFVKESKQDESGMPNNRFLAERTGGTYSTLKVQPAELEDSGVYFCASSRSQVGKNIQYFGAGTRLSVL.

The chain employs TRBV28 and TRBJ1-5; TRBD1 matches 7 bases. The CDR3 runs to 13 residues. The germline gives CDR1 MDHEN, CDR2 SYDVKM. J gave up 5 bases and V 7 bases, and 5 bases lay outside the gene matches. Here the CDR3 DNA reads TGTGCCAGCATCACCCAGGGGGATCAGCCCCAGCATTTT. This encodes CASITQGDQPQHF.

The V call is TRBV2, the J call TRBJ1-6, with 8 bases that match TRBD1. CDR3 length: 16 amino acids. V was pared by 4 bases and J by 6 bases, with 8 bases of the junction left unmatched. Germline values: CDR1 SNHLY, CDR2 FYNNEI. DNA of the CDR3: TGTGCCAGCAGTGTTTTAACAGGGGGAAGTAATTCACCCCTCCACTTT. It yields the protein CASSVLTGGSNSPLHF.